The 16 T cell receptor beta chains presented below share a single source sample, sequenced in a study of PD-1 blockade in classical Hodgkin lymphoma. The protocol was immunoSEQ multiplex PCR, while the TCRdb copy is restricted to in-frame clones and leaves out a portion. The sample contains about 94,000 clones, roughly nine tenths of which appear only once. All the patients suffered relapse after autologous stem cell transplantation, and brentuximab vedotin exposure differed. This specimen was peripheral blood mononuclear cells (PBMCs), taken before the second cycle of nivolumab. These receptors all stem from a human donor with classical Hodgkin lymphoma.

This sequence joins TRBV5-1 and TRBJ2-7; D perhaps matches TRBD2 (5 bases). Germline V CDR1 and CDR2: SGHRS, YFSETQ. The CDR3 runs 12 residues. The V and J ends lost 4 bases and 7 bases respectively, with 12 bases between them. CDR3 residues: CASSLNSGEQYF. CDR3 DNA: TGCGCCAGCAGCCTGAATTCGGGGGAGCAGTACTTC.

The V call is TRBV20-1, the J call TRBJ1-2, with D possibly TRBD1 on 5 matching bases. CDR3 length: 11 amino acids. V lost 0 bases and J 13 bases, leaving 12 bases between the germline ends. Per germline, CDR1 DFQATT and CDR2 SNEGSKA (reference sequence). As DNA, the CDR3 is TGCAGTGCTAGAGATGTTTTGACAGTCACCTTC. Its translation: CSARDVLTVTF.

The V call is TRBV6-1, the J call TRBJ2-3; TRBD2 might be the D (6 bases). The germline gives CDR1 MNHNS, CDR2 SASEGT. Trimming pared 5 bases from V and 4 bases from J, leaving 13 bases between. The CDR3 runs 14 residues. CDR3 protein: CASSRTSGADTQYF. The CDR3 nucleotides read TGTGCCAGCAGTAGGACCTCGGGGGCAGATACGCAGTATTTT.

This chain links TRBV10-3 with TRBJ2-7, with 10 bases that match TRBD1. Germline assignment: CDR1 ENHRY and CDR2 SYGVKD. V gave up 8 bases and J gave up 5 bases; unmatched junction bases: 9. This CDR3 comprises 14 residues. The CDR3 spells CAIDAGQGVHEQYF. In nucleotides, the CDR3 is TGTGCCATCGACGCCGGACAGGGGGTCCACGAGCAGTACTTC.

This clone came up a few times. The rearrangement links TRBV9 to TRBJ2-1, with 13 bases aligning to TRBD2. Germline assignment: CDR1 SGDLS and CDR2 YYNGEE. V dropped 3 bases and J dropped 8; count of bases not matched to a gene: 5. The CDR3 is made up of 15 amino acids. The CDR3 region has the DNA TGTGCCAGCAGCGAACTAGCGGGAGGGGTAGATGAGCAGTTCTTC. Translating it yields CASSELAGGVDEQFF.

V usage is TRBV7-2 and J usage is TRBJ2-3; 8 bases are a match to TRBD2. The CDR3 is made up of 16 amino acids. The ends lost 2 bases at V and 2 bases at J; junction bases unmatched: 6. Germline CDR1 SGHTA, CDR2 FQGNSA. The CDR3: CASSLYGGGTTDTQYF. The CDR3 DNA follows: TGTGCCAGCAGCTTATACGGCGGGGGGACCACAGATACGCAGTATTTT.

CDR3 bases: TGTGCCAGCAGCCCCTGGGTGGGGGAGGCTGAAGCTTTCTTT. Encoded protein: CASSPWVGEAEAFF. The chain carries TRBV28 and TRBJ1-1; TRBD1 might be the D (5 bases). V dropped 6 bases and J dropped 6 bases, with 17 bases sitting between them. Looked up from germline, CDR1 is MDHEN and CDR2 is SYDVKM. The length of the CDR3 is 14 residues.

This sequence joins TRBV19 and TRBJ1-4, with TRBD1 as a possible D gene (6 bases). CDR1 and CDR2 from the germline V gene are LNHDA and SQIVND (reference sequence). Trimming left V 4 bases short and J 5 bases short, with 11 bases between. The CDR3 runs 14 residues. The CDR3 DNA is TGTGCCAGTAGTACAGGGGAGAGCAATGAAAAACTGTTTTTT. Translating gives CASSTGESNEKLFF. Filled out from reference TRBV19 and TRBJ1-4, the complete variable domain reads DGGITQSPKYLFRKEGQNVTLSCEQNLNHDAMYWYRQDPGQGLRLIYYSQIVNDFQKGDIAEGYSVSREKKESFPLTVTSAQKNPTAFYLCASSTGESNEKLFFGSGTQLSVL.

The J gene is TRBJ1-2, the V gene TRBV28; D not resolved. The V end lost 7 bases, the J end lost 4 bases, and 16 bases lay between the germline ends. Germline V gene lookup returns CDR1 MDHEN and CDR2 SYDVKM. CDR3 size: 14 residues. The chain's CDR3 is CASTHSRGGYGYTF. In nucleotides, the CDR3 is TGTGCCAGCACGCACTCCCGGGGTGGCTATGGCTACACCTTC.

V and J are TRBV27 and TRBJ2-3; D possibly matches TRBD1 or TRBD2 (5 bases each). Trimming took off 6 bases at V and 1 base at J, with 11 bases between the two ends. The CDR3 spans 14 residues. Per germline, CDR1 MNHEY and CDR2 SMNVEV (reference sequence). The CDR3 loop reads CASSRRGGTDTQYF. CDR3 nucleotides: TGTGCCAGCAGCCGAAGAGGGGGCACAGATACGCAGTATTTT.

This rearrangement joins TRBV19 to TRBJ1-3; D is ambiguous. The CDR3 has 15 residues. The germline V gene has CDR1 LNHDA and CDR2 SQIVND (reference sequence). V was shortened by 5 bases and J by 2 bases, with 13 bases between the two germline ends. The CDR3 reads CASSPSSGAGNTIYF. CDR3 DNA sequence: TGTGCCAGTAGTCCGTCGAGTGGGGCTGGAAACACCATATATTTT.

This chain connects TRBV7-6 to TRBJ1-1; no clear D gene. This CDR3 contains 15 residues. Germline values: CDR1 SGHVS, CDR2 FNYEAQ. The V gene lost 5 bases and the J gene lost 0 bases, with 13 bases spanning the gap. The CDR3 coding sequence is TGTGCCAGCAGCCCTAGCCCGGGGATGAACACTGAAGCTTTCTTT. This encodes CASSPSPGMNTEAFF.

This chain connects TRBV13 to TRBJ2-7, with a possible D match to TRBD1 (5 bases). The length of the CDR3 is 13 residues. The V and J ends lost 0 bases and 7 bases respectively, with 10 bases between them. Germline-derived CDR1 and CDR2 are PRHDT and FYEKMQ (reference sequence). The DNA of the CDR3 is TGTGCCAGCAGCTTAGGCCAGGGTACGGAGCAGTACTTC. This encodes CASSLGQGTEQYF.

The V call is TRBV25-1, the J call TRBJ2-3, with unresolved D. CDR3 length: 13 amino acids. The germline gives CDR1 MGHDK, CDR2 SYGVNS. Trimming removed 2 bases from V and 3 bases from J, with 6 bases in between. CDR3 residues: CASSELATDTQYF. CDR3 sequence (DNA): TGTGCCAGCAGTGAACTTGCTACAGATACGCAGTATTTT.

This chain joins TRBV28 and TRBJ1-1; D call uncertain. Germline values: CDR1 MDHEN, CDR2 SYDVKM. V lost 2 bases and J lost 0, with 10 bases in between. This CDR3 region has 15 residues. The CDR3: CASSLDREMNTEAFF. The CDR3, as DNA: TGTGCCAGCAGTTTAGATAGGGAAATGAACACTGAAGCTTTCTTT. Combining the CDR3 with reference TRBV28 and TRBJ1-1 gives the whole variable domain DVKVTQSSRYLVKRTGEKVFLECVQDMDHENMFWYRQDPGLGLRLIYFSYDVKMKEKGDIPEGYSVSREKKERFSLILESASTNQTSMYLCASSLDREMNTEAFFGQGTRLTVV.

The chain has TRBV9 and TRBJ1-1, with D possibly being TRBD1 (6 bases). Germline V gene sequence: CDR1 SGDLS, CDR2 YYNGEE. Trimming removed 0 bases from V and 10 bases from J, with 13 bases in between. This CDR3 comprises 13 residues. CDR3 sequence (DNA): TGTGCCAGCAGCGTAGGGGACACGAGGGGAGCTTTCTTT. Translating it yields CASSVGDTRGAFF.